These 2 T cell receptor delta chains share one sample of origin, sequenced in a study of gamma-delta T cells after stem cell transplantation. TCRdb repeated clone calling on the RT-PCR reads with CATT. The sample includes about 1,500 delta-chain clones, approximately 6% seen only once; the top ten take around 49%. The sample consisted of gamma-delta T cells. The receptors come from a human donor. It is not recorded whose cells these are; they may come from a transplant donor.

This clone has a handful of counts. Given a far larger clone just one base away, this is likely a sequencing read error. Other DNA sequences in this sample translate to the same CDR3. The J gene is TRDJ1, the V gene TRDV2, with 8 bases fitting TRDD3. After removal of 7 bases from V and 1 base from J, the junction contained 13 bases not matched to a gene. This CDR3 comprises 16 residues. Germline assignment: CDR1 GEAIGNYY and CDR2 EKD. CDR3 sequence: CACERLGAVATDKLIF. CDR3 DNA sequence: TGTGCCTGCGAGAGACTGGGGGCTGTCGCCACCGATAAACTCATCTTT.

About this clone: The protein TCRdb gives is from a much larger clone and does not agree with this DNA's translation at residue 7, likely a read error; the protein shown here comes from the DNA. The same CDR3 arises from other DNA sequences in this sample as well. V gene TRDV1 combines with J gene TRDJ1; 7 bases agree with TRDD2. Germline trimming cut 4 bases from V and 0 bases from J; bases unmatched to any gene: 20. The CDR3 has 20 residues. Germline V gene sequence: CDR1 TSWWSYY, CDR2 QGS. CDR3 sequence: CALGGLPLPPFLEYTDKLIF. In nucleotides, the CDR3 is TGTGCTCTTGGGGGCCTTCCCCTTCCCCCCTTCCTCGAGTACACCGATAAACTCATCTTT.